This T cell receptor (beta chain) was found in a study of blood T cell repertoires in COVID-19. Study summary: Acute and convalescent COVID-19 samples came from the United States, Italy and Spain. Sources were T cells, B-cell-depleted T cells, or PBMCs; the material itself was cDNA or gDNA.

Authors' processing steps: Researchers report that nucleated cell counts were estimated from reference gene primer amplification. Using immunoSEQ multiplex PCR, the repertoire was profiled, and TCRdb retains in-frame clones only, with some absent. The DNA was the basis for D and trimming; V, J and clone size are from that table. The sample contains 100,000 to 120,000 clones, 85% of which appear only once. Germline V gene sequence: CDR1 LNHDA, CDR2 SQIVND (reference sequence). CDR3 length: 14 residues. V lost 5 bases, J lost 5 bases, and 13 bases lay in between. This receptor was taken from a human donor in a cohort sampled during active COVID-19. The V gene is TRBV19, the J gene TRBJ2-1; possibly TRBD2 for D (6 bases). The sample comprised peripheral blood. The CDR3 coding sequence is TGTGCCAGTAGTCCATCCGGACTAAACAATGAGCAGTTCTTC. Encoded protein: CASSPSGLNNEQFF.